This TCR beta chain comes out of a study of graft-versus-host responses after intestinal transplantation. Overall study results and limits: The study found high graft-versus-host to host-versus-graft clonal ratios in allografts of patients with graft-donor T cell macrochimerism.

A remark on this clone: Its antigen is still unknown.

Here immunoSEQ multiplex PCR was the method, and the copy in TCRdb shows in-frame clones only, minus some. The sample includes over 65,000 clones, approximately 89% seen only once; the top ten take about 8%. The sequenced sample was unstimulated CD8+ T cells sorted from spleen or lymph node cells, obtained before transplant. The source is a human donor who was the organ donor for an intestinal transplant.

Written as DNA, the CDR3 is TGTGCCAGTAGTATGTCTATATCCTACGAGCAGTACTTC. Its translation: CASSMSISYEQYF. The V gene is TRBV19, the J gene TRBJ2-7; D gene uncertain. The V and J ends lost 3 bases and 1 base respectively, with 7 bases between them. Germline loops: CDR1 LNHDA, CDR2 SQIVND (reference sequence). The length of the CDR3 is 13 residues.